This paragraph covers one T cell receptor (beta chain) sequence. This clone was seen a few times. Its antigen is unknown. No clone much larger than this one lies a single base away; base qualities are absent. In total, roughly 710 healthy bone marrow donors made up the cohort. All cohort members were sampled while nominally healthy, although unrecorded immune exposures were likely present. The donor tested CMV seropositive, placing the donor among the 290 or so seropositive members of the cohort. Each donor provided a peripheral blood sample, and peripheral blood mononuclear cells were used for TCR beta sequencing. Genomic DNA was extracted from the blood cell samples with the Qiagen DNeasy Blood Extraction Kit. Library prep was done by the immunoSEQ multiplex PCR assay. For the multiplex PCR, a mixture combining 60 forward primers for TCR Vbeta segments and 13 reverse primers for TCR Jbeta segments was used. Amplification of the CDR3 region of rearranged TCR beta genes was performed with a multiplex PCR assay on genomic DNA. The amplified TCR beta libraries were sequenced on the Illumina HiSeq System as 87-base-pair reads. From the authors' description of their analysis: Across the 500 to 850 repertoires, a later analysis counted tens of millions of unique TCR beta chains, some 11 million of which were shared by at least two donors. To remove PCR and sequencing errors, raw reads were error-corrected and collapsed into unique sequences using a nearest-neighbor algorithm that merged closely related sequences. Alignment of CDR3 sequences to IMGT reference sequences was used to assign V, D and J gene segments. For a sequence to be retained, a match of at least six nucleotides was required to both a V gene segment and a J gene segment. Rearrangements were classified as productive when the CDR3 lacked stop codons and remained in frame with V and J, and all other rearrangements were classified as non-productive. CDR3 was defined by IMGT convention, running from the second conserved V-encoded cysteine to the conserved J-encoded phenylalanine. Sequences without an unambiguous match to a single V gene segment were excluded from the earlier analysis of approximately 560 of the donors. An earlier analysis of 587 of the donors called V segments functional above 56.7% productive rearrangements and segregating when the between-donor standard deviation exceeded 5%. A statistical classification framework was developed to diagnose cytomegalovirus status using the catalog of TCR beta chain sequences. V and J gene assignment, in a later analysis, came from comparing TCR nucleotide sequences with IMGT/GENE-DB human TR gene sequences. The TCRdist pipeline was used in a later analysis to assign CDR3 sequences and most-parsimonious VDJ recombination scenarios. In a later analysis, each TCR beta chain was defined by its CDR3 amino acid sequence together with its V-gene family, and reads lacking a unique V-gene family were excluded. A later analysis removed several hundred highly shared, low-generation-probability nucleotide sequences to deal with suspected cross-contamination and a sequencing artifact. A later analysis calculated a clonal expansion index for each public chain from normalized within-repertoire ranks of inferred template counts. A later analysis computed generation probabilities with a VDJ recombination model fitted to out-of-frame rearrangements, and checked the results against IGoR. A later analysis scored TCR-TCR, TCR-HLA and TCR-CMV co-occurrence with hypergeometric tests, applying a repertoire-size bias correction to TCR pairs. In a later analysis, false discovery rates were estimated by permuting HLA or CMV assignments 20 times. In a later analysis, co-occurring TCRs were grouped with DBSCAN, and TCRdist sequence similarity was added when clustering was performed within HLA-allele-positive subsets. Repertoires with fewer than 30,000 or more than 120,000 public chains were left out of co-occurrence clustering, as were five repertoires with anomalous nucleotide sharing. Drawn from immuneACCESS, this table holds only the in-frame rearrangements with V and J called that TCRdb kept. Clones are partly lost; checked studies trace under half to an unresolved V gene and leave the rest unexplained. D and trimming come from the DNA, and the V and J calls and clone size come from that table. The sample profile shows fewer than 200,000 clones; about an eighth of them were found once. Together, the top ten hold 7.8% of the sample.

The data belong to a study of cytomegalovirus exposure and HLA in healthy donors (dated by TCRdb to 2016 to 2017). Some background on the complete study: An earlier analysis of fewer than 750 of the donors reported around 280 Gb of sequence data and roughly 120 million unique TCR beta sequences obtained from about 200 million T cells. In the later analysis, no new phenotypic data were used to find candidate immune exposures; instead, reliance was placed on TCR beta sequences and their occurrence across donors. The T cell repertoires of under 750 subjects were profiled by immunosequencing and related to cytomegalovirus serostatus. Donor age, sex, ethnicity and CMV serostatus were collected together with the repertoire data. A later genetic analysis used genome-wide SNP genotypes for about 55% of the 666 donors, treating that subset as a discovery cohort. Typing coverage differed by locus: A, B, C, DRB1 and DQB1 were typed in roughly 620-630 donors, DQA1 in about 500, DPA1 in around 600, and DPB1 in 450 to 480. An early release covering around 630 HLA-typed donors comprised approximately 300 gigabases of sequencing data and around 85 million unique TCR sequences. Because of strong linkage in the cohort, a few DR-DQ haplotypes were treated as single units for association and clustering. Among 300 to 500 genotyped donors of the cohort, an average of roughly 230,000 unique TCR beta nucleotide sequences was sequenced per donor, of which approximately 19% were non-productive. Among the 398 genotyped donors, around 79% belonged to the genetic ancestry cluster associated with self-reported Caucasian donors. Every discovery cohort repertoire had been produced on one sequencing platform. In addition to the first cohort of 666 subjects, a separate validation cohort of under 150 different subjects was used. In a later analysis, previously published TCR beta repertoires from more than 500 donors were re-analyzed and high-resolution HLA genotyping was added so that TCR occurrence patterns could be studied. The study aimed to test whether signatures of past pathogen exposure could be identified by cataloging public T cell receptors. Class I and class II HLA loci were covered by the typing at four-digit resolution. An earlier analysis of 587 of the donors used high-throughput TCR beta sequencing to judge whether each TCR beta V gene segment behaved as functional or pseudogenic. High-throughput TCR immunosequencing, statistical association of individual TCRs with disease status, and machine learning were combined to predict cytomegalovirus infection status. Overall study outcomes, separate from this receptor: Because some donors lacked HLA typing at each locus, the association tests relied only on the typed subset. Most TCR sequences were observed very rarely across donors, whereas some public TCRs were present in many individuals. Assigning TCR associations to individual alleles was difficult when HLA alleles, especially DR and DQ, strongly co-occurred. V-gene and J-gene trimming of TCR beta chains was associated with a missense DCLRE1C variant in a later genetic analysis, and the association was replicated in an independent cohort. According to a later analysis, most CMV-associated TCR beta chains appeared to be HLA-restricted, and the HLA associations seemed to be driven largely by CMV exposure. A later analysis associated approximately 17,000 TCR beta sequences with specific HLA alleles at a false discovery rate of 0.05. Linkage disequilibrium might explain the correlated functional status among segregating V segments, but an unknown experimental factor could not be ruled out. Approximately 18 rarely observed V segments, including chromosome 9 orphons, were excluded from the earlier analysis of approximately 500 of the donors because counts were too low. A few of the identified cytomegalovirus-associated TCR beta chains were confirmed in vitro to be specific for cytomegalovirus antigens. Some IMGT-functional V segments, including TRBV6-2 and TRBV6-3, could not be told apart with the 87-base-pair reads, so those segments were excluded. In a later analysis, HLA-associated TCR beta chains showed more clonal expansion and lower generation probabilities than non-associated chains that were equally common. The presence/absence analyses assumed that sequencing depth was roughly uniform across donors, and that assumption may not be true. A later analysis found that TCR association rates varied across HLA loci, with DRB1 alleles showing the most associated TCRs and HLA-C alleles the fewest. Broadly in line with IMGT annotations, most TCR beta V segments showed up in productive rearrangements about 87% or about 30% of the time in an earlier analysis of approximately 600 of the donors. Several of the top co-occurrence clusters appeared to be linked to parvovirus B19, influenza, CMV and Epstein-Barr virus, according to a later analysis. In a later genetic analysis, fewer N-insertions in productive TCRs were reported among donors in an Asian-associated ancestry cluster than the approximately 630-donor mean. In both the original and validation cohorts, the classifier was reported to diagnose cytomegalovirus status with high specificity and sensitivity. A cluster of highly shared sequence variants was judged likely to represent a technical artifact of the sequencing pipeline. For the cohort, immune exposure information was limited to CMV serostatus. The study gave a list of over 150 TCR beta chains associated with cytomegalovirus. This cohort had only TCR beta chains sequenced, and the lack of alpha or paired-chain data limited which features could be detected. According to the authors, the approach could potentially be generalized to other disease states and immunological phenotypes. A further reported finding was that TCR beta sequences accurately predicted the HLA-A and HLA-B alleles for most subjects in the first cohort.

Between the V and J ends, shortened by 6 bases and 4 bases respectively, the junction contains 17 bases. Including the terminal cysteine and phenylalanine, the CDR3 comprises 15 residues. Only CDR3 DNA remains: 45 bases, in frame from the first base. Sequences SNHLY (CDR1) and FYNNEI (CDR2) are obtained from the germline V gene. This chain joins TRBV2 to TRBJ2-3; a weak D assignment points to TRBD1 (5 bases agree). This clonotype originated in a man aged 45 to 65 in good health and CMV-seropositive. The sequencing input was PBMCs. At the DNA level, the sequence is TGTGCCAGCAGGCAGGGTTTGGTTGTGCCAGATACGCAGTATTTT. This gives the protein CASRQGLVVPDTQYF.